This T cell receptor (beta chain) was recorded in a study of T cell repertoires in cytomegalovirus infection. Across the study: Matching HLA type and CMV infection were both indicated by public TCR beta signatures. Regarding the study as a whole: People with CMV and the relevant HLA were identified by cumulative public TCR beta family frequency. Dominant in the ex vivo response were TCR beta clonotypes restricted by HLA-C and specific for CMV.

V was pared by 4 bases and J by 4 bases, with 12 bases of the junction left unmatched. The CDR3 contains 16 residues. The germline CDR1 and CDR2 sequences are MNHEY and SMNVEV (reference sequence). This clonotype was detected ten times or more. The target antigen is unknown. TCRdb re-derived calls from the reads in MiXCR, one entry per CDR3 protein. The table has roughly 230,000 distinct CDR3 sequences, around 6.6% seen once. The sample comprised PBMCs. The chain links TRBV27 to TRBJ1-1; TRBD1 agrees at 7 bases. The receptor comes from a human donor in good health (CMV status not recorded). Some clones in this sample may be carry-over from other donors' samples. CDR3 residues: CASSYATNYRGTEAFF. As DNA, the CDR3 is TGTGCCAGCAGTTACGCCACTAATTACAGGGGCACTGAAGCTTTCTTT.